This TCR beta chain was retrieved from a study of blood T cell repertoires in COVID-19. The CDR3 contains 16 residues. Between the trimmed V and J ends, which lost 3 bases and 8 bases, there was a span of 19 bases. From germline, CDR1 is LGHNA and CDR2 YNFKEQ. Sequencing was performed with immunoSEQ multiplex PCR; in TCRdb, only in-frame clones are kept and a portion is missing. Of about 90,000 clones in the sample, around 85% were seen once. The V gene is TRBV4-2, the J gene TRBJ2-2, with D possibly TRBD2 on 6 matching bases. This receptor was identified in a man older than 75 with active or convalescent COVID-19. The sample was peripheral blood. The CDR3 bases are TGTGCCAGCAGCCAGCCCCGAAACTCGGGAGCGGGGGAGCTGTTTTTT. This gives the protein CASSQPRNSGAGELFF.